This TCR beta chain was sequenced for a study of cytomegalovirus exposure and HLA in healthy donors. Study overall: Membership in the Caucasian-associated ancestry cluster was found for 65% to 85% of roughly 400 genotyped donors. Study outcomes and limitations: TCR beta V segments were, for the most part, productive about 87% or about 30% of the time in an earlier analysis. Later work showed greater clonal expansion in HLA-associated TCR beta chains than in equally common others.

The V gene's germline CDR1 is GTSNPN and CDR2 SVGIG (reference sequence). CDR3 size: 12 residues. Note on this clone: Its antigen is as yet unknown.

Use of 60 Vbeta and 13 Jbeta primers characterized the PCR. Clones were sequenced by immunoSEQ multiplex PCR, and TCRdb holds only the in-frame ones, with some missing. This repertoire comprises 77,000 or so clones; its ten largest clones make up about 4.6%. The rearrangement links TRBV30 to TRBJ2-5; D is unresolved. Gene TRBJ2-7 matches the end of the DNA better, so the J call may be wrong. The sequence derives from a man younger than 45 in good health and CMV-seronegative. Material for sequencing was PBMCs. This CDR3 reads CAWSVSSYEQYF. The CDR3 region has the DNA TGTGCCTGGAGTGTTTCCTCCTACGAGCAGTACTTC.